This TCR beta chain was observed in a study of T cells after yellow fever vaccination. Findings and limits, study-wide: Sorted repertoires could include abundant contaminating clonotypes from bulk cells.

The germline V and J ends were trimmed by 6 bases and 1 base, with 10 bases remaining between them. The CDR3 is 12 amino acids. Germline V gene lookup returns CDR1 DFQATT and CDR2 SNEGSKA (reference sequence). TCRdb independently ran MiXCR on the 5' RACE reads; one entry per CDR3 protein. This sample has roughly 190,000 distinct CDR3 sequences; approximately 9.9% occur once, and the top ten carry 36%. Details on this clonotype: The antigen remains unidentified.

This chain joins TRBV20-1 and TRBJ2-7; D gene ambiguous. The source was CD8+ T cells sorted from PBMCs, collected 15 days after the yellow fever booster vaccination. This TCR came from a man aged 18 to 35 who received the YFV17D yellow fever vaccine. CDR3 amino acids: CSARTVSYEQYF. The CDR3 DNA follows: TGCAGTGCCCGAACAGTATCCTACGAGCAGTACTTC.